This TCR beta chain was recorded in a study of spatial heterogeneity in lung cancer. The time point is: sample taken at primary tumor resection. Whole RNA, isolated from tumor, nontumor lung or frozen PBMC, was sequenced without prior sorting. This clonotype came up many times. TCRdb fed the 5' RACE reads into MiXCR, producing one record per CDR3 protein. The repertoire holds around 24,000 distinct CDR3 sequences, with roughly 6.9% as singletons. The clonotype was recovered from a male donor with early-stage non-small cell lung cancer. The input for sequencing was PBMCs, taken at surgery.

The CDR3 spells CASSLNRDHTIYF. The CDR3, as DNA: TGTGCCAGCAGCTTAAACAGGGACCACACCATATATTTT. The chain combines TRBV7-9 with TRBJ1-3, with D possibly matching TRBD1 (6 bases). The CDR3 has 13 amino acids. Trimming shortened V by 2 bases and J by 8 bases, and 10 bases separated the two germline ends. Germline V gene lookup returns CDR1 SEHNR and CDR2 FQNEAQ (reference sequence).